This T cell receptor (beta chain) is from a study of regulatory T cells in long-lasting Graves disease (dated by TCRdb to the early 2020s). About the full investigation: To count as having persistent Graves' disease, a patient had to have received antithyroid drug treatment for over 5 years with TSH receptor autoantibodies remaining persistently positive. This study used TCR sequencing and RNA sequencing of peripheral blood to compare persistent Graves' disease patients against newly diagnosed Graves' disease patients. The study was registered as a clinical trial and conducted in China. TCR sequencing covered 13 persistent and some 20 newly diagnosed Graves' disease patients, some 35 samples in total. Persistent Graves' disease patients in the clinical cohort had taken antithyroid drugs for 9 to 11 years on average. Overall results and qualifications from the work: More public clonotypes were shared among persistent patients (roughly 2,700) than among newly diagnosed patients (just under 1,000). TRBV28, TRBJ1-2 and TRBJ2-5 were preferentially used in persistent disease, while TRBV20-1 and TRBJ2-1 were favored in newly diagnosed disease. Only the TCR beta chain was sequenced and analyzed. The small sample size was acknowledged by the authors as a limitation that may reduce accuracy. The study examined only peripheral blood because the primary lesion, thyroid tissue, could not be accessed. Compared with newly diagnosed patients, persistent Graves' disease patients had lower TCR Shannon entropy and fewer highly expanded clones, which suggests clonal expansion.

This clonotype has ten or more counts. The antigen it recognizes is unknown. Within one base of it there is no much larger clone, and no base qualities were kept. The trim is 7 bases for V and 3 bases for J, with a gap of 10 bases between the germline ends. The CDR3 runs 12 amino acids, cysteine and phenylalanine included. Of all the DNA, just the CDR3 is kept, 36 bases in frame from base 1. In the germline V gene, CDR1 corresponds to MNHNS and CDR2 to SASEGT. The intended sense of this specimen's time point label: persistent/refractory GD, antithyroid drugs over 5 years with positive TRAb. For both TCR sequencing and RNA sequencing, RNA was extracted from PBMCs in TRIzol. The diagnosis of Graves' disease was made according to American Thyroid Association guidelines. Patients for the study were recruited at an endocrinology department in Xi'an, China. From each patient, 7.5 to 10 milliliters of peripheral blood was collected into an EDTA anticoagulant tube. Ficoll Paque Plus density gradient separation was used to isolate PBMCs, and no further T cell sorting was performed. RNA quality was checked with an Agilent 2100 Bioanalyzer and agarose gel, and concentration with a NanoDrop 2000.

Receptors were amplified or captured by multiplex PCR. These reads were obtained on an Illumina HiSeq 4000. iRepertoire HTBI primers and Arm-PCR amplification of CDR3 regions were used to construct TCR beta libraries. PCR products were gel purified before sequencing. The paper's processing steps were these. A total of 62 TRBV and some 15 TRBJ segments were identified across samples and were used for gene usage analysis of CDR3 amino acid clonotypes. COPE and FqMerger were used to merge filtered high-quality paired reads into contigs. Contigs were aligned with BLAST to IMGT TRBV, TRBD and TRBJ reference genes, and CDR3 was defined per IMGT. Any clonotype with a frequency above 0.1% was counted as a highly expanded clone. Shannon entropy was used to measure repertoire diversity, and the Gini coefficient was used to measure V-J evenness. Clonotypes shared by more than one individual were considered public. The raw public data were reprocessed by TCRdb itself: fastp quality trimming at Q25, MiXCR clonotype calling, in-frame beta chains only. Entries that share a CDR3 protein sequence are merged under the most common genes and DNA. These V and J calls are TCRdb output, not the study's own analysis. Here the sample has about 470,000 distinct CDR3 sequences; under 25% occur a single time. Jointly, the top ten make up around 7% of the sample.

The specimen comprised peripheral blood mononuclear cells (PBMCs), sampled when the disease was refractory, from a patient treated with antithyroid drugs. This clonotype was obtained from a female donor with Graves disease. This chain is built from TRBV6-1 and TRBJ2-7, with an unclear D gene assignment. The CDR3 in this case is CASMSPNYEQYF. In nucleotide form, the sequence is TGTGCCAGCATGTCCCCCAACTACGAGCAGTACTTC.